This T cell receptor beta chain was obtained from a study of cytomegalovirus exposure and HLA in healthy donors. The V gene's germline CDR1 is SGHTA and CDR2 FQGNSA. The CDR3 is made up of 15 amino acids. V lost 1 base and J lost 7, with 13 bases in between. This PCR relied on a set of 60 Vbeta primers and 13 Jbeta primers. Assay: immunoSEQ multiplex PCR; the TCRdb copy retains only in-frame clones and omits some. This table has some 93,000 clones, 70% to 85% appearing once. Findings and caveats of the study: The likely origin of a cluster of highly shared sequence variants was a sequencing artifact. A later analysis linked a missense variant in DCLRE1C to the trimming of TCR beta V and J genes.

As to this clone: No antigen is known for it.

The clonotype originates from a man aged 50-60 years in good health and CMV-seronegative. V gene TRBV7-2 combines with J gene TRBJ1-4; weak D call: TRBD1 (5 bases). The source material was PBMCs. CDR3 nucleotide sequence: TGTGCCAGCAGCTTAGGAGGCAGGGTGGCTGAAAAACTGTTTTTT. Translating gives CASSLGGRVAEKLFF.